This record concerns one T cell receptor (beta chain) sequence. These data originate in a study of blood T cell repertoires in COVID-19. For the study at large: The origin of the acute and convalescent COVID-19 samples was the United States, Italy and Spain.

Authors' processing steps: Reference gene primer amplification gave estimated nucleated cell counts. Sequencing was performed with immunoSEQ multiplex PCR; in TCRdb, only in-frame clones are kept and a portion is missing. V and J calls and clone size are given by that table; D and trimming were obtained from the DNA. The sample carries roughly 130,000 clones, roughly 86% recorded once. CDR1 and CDR2 (germline): SGHAT, FQNNGV. There are 16 residues in the CDR3. V lost 4 bases and J lost 8; bases outside the gene matches: 13. Sequences were obtained from peripheral blood. This receptor was taken from an older woman with acute or convalescent COVID-19. J is TRBJ2-4 and V is TRBV11-2; 8 nucleotides line up with TRBD2. The CDR3 DNA is TGTGCCAGCAGCTCCTACGGGGGGGCGGGCAAGGACATTCAGTACTTC. This translates into CASSSYGGAGKDIQYF. Full variable domain (remainder filled in from reference TRBV11-2 and TRBJ2-4): EAGVAQSPRYKIIEKRQSVAFWCNPISGHATLYWYQQILGQGPKLLIQFQNNGVVDDSQLPKDRFSAERLKGVDSTLKIQPAKLEDSAVYLCASSSYGGAGKDIQYFGAGTRLSVL.